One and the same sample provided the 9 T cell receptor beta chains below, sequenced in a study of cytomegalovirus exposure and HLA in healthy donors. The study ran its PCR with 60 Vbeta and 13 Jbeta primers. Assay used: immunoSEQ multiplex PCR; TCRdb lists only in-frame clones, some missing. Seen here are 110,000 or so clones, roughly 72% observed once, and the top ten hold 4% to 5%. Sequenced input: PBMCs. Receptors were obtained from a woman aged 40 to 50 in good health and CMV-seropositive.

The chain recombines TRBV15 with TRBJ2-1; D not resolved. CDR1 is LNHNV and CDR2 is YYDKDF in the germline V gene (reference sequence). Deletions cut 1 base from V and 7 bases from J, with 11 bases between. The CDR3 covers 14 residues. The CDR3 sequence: CATSRGPDGNEQFF. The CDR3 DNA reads TGTGCCACCAGCAGAGGTCCCGACGGGAATGAGCAGTTCTTC.

CDR3 nucleotide sequence: TGTGCCAGCAGTGGGCGACAGGGGCGAACTGAAGCTTTCTTT. Its translation is CASSGRQGRTEAFF. The chain combines TRBV6-1 with TRBJ1-1; 8 bases line up with TRBD1. Looked up from germline, CDR1 is MNHNS and CDR2 is SASEGT. This CDR3 has 14 residues. V was clipped by 4 bases and J by 5 bases; unmatched bases: 6.

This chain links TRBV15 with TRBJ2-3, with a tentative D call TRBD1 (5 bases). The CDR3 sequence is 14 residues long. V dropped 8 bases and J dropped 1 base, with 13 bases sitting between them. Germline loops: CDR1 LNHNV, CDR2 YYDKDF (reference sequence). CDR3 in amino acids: CATGHSLGTDTQYF. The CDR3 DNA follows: TGTGCCACCGGACACAGTTTGGGCACAGATACGCAGTATTTT.

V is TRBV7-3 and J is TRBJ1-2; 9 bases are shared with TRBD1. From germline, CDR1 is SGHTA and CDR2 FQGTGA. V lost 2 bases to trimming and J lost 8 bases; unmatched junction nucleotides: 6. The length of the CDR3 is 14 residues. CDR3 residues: CASSLDGTGFGYTF. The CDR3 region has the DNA TGTGCCAGCAGCTTAGACGGGACAGGGTTCGGCTACACCTTC.

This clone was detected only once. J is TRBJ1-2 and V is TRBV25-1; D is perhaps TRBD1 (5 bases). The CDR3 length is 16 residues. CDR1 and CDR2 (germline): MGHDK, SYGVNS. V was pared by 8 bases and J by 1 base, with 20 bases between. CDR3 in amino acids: CASSRGVSSLNYGYTF. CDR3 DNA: TGTGCCAGCTCCCGGGGGGTGAGCTCCCTTAACTATGGCTACACCTTC.

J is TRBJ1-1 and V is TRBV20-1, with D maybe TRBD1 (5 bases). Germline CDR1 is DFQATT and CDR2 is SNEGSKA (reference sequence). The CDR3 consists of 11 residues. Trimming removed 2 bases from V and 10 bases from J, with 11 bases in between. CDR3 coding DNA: TGCAGTGCTAGATTCCAGGGTCGAGCTTTCTTT. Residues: CSARFQGRAFF.

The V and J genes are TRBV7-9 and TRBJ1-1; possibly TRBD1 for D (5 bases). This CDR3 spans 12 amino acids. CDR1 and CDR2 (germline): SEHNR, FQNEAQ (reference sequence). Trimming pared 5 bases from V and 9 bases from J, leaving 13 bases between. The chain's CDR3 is CASSPRPDKAFF. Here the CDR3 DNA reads TGTGCCAGCAGCCCCCGTCCGGACAAAGCTTTCTTT.

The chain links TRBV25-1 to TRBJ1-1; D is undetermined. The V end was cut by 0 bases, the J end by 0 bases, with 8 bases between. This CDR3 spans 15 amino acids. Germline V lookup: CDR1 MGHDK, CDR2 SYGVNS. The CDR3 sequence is CASSEYSAMNTEAFF. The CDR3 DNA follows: TGTGCCAGCAGTGAATATTCCGCGATGAACACTGAAGCTTTCTTT. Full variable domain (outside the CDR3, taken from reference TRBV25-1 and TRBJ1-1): EADIYQTPRYLVIGTGKKITLECSQTMGHDKMYWYQQDPGMELHLIHYSYGVNSTEKGDLSSESTVSRIRTEHFPLTLESARPSHTSQYLCASSEYSAMNTEAFFGQGTRLTVV.

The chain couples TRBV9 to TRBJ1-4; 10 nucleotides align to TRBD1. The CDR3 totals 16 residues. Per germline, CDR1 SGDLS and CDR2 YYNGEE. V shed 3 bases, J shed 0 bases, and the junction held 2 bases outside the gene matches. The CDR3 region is CASSGDRGATNEKLFF. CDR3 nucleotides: TGTGCCAGCAGCGGGGACAGGGGCGCAACTAATGAAAAACTGTTTTTT.